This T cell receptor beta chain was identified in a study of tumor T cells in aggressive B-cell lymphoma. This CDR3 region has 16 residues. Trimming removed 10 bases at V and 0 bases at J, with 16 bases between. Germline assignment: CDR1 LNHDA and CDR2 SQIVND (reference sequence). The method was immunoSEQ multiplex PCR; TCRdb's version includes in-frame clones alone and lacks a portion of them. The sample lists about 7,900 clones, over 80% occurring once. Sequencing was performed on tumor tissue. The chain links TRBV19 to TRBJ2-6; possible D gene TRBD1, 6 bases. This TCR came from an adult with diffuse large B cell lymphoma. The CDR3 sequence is CATLDSRRSGANVLTF. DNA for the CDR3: TGTGCCACTCTGGACAGTAGACGCTCTGGGGCCAACGTCCTGACTTTC.